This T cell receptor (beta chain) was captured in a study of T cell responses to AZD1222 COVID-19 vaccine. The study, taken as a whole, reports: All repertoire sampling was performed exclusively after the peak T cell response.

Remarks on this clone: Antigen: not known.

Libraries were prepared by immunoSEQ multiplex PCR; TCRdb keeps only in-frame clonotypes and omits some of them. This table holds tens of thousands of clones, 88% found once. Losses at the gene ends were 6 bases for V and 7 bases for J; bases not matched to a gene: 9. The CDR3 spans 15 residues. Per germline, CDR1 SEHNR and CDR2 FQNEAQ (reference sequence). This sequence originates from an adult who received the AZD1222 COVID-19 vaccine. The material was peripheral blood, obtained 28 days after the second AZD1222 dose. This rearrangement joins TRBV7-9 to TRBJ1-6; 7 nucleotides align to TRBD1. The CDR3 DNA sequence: TGTGCCAGCAGACCGAGGACAGGCTTAAATTCACCCCTCCACTTT. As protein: CASRPRTGLNSPLHF.